These T cell receptor beta chains were read from a single sample in a study of T cell responses to AZD1222 COVID-19 vaccine. The table came from immunoSEQ multiplex PCR; TCRdb's copy has only in-frame clones and leaves some out. The data contain 150,000 to 200,000 clones, 85% to 95% of them singletons. Sequenced here: peripheral blood, sampled 28 days after the second AZD1222 dose. The origin of the receptors is an adult who received the AZD1222 COVID-19 vaccine. Both conserved end residues are part of each CDR3. Fields, in order: clone size, D gene, V gene, J gene, CDR3 protein, CDR3 DNA. A D gene is named only where the DNA matches it firmly. Size values are once, few and many counts, or a class for expanded clones, and some rows have none.

-,TRBD2,TRBV4-1,TRBJ2-6,CASSQGGFISSGANVLTF,TGCGCCAGCAGCCAGGGGGGGTTTATCAGCTCTGGGGCCAACGTCCTGACTTTC
-,TRBD2,TRBV9,TRBJ2-1,CASSVGSGGAGEQFF,TGTGCCAGCAGCGTAGGTAGCGGGGGGGCTGGTGAGCAGTTCTTC
-,-,TRBV5-4,TRBJ2-1,CASSRVVGAAYNEQFF,TGTGCCAGCAGCCGTGTTGTTGGGGCTGCCTACAATGAGCAGTTCTTC
-,-,TRBV18,TRBJ2-3,CASSPGAGGTDTQYF,TGTGCCAGCTCACCCGGGGCAGGGGGGACAGATACGCAGTATTTT
-,-,TRBV9,TRBJ2-2,CASSVSYGRDITNTGELFF,TGTGCCAGCAGCGTATCTTACGGCCGGGACATTACGAACACCGGGGAGCTGTTTTTT
-,-,TRBV2,TRBJ1-2,CASSGAYGYTF,TGTGCCAGCAGTGGGGCCTATGGCTACACCTTC
-,-,TRBV5-1,TRBJ2-7,CASSLRTTGRSSYEQYF,TGCGCCAGCAGCTTGAGAACCACAGGCCGTTCTTCCTACGAGCAGTACTTC
-,-,TRBV28,TRBJ2-7,CASSTAGVDEQYF,TGTGCCAGCAGCACCGCAGGGGTCGACGAGCAGTACTTC
-,-,TRBV28,TRBJ1-5,CASSARGVGSSNQPQHF,TGTGCCAGCAGCGCGAGAGGTGTCGGGAGTAGCAACCAGCCCCAGCATTTT
few,TRBD1,TRBV5-1,TRBJ2-7,CASSLFGTESPSYEQYF,TGCGCCAGCAGCTTGTTTGGGACAGAATCGCCCTCCTACGAGCAGTACTTC
-,-,TRBV13,TRBJ2-3,CASSSRGVDTDTQYF,TGTGCCAGCAGCTCAAGGGGGGTCGACACAGATACGCAGTATTTT
-,-,TRBV5-1,TRBJ1-2,CASGQPNLPGGYGYTF,TGCGCCAGTGGACAGCCCAACCTTCCCGGAGGTTACGGCTACACCTTC
-,TRBD1,TRBV6-2/TRBV6-3,TRBJ1-2,CASSYGTGGFVRGYTF,TGTGCCAGCAGTTACGGGACAGGGGGCTTTGTTCGTGGCTACACCTTC
few,-,TRBV11-3,TRBJ2-6,CASSPLLWGNSGANVLTF,TGTGCCAGCAGCCCCCTTTTGTGGGGAAACTCTGGGGCCAACGTCCTGACTTTC
medium-sized,-,TRBV10-3,TRBJ1-5,CAISERWSSNQPQHF,TGTGCCATCAGTGAGAGATGGTCGAGCAATCAGCCCCAGCATTTT
-,-,TRBV30,TRBJ1-5,CAWSIGSNQPQHF,TGTGCCTGGAGTATAGGTAGCAATCAGCCCCAGCATTTT
-,-,TRBV3-1/TRBV3-2,TRBJ2-3,CASSQGIRVGVRADTQYF,TGTGCCAGCAGCCAAGGAATCAGGGTAGGGGTCCGGGCAGATACGCAGTATTTT
-,-,TRBV19,TRBJ1-4,CASSPRQLGEKLFF,TGTGCCAGTAGCCCCCGACAGTTAGGAGAAAAACTGTTTTTT
-,TRBD1,TRBV2,TRBJ1-2,CASVGQDYGYTF,TGTGCCAGCGTGGGACAGGACTATGGCTACACCTTC
-,-,TRBV6-2/TRBV6-3,TRBJ1-1,CASSPAGFNTEAFF,TGTGCCAGCAGTCCAGCGGGGTTCAACACTGAAGCTTTCTTT
-,-,TRBV4-1,TRBJ1-5,CASSQDGSYSNQPQHF,TGCGCCAGCAGCCAAGATGGCAGCTATAGCAATCAGCCCCAGCATTTT
-,-,TRBV3-1/TRBV3-2,TRBJ2-2,CASSLQGNTGELFF,TGTGCCAGCAGCCTCCAGGGGAACACCGGGGAGCTGTTTTTT
-,-,TRBV18,TRBJ1-1,CASSPRDIGTEAFF,TGTGCCAGCTCACCCCGGGACATCGGCACTGAAGCTTTCTTT
once,-,TRBV27,TRBJ2-1,CASSFSGPYNEQFF,TGTGCCAGCAGTTTTAGCGGCCCCTACAATGAGCAGTTCTTC
-,TRBD2,TRBV4-2,TRBJ2-3,CASSQGTSGSADTQYF,TGTGCCAGCAGCCAAGGGACTAGCGGGAGTGCAGATACGCAGTATTTT